The 28 T cell receptor beta chains below all came from one sample that was sequenced in a study of blood T cell repertoires in COVID-19. Repertoires were generated with immunoSEQ multiplex PCR, while TCRdb's copy carries only in-frame clones and drops some. The table records some 80,000 clones, over 60% of them present only once. The specimen was peripheral blood. These TCRs come from an elderly woman with active or convalescent COVID-19.

The chain has TRBV2 and TRBJ1-4, with 7 bases that match TRBD1. Germline assignment: CDR1 SNHLY and CDR2 FYNNEI. The CDR3 has 14 amino acids. The V gene end was trimmed by 8 bases and the J gene end by 7 bases; junction bases not matched to a gene: 10. CDR3 in amino acids: CASGKGAVGEKLFF. For the CDR3, the DNA is TGTGCCAGCGGAAAGGGGGCAGTCGGTGAAAAACTGTTTTTT. Drawing the rest from reference TRBV2 and TRBJ1-4, the complete variable domain is EPEVTQTPSHQVTQMGQEVILRCVPISNHLYFYWYRQILGQKVEFLVSFYNNEISEKSEIFDDQFSVERPDGSNFTLKIRSTKLEDSAMYFCASGKGAVGEKLFFGSGTQLSVL.

This rearrangement joins TRBV7-2 to TRBJ1-5; D possibly corresponds to TRBD1 (5 bases). This CDR3 contains 15 residues. The germline V gene has CDR1 SGHTA and CDR2 FQGNSA. Trimming took off 6 bases at V and 0 bases at J, with 12 bases between the two ends. As DNA, the CDR3 is TGTGCCAGCAGTCCTCAGGGACTTAGCAATCAGCCCCAGCATTTT. It encodes CASSPQGLSNQPQHF.

This clone was observed a single time. This chain joins TRBV7-3 and TRBJ2-2; a weak D match, TRBD1 (6 bases). Germline loops: CDR1 SGHTA, CDR2 FQGTGA. V dropped 1 base and J dropped 8 bases, with 11 bases sitting between them. The CDR3 spans 14 residues. The chain's CDR3 is CASSLMTGSGELFF. Here the CDR3 DNA reads TGTGCCAGCAGCTTAATGACAGGCTCGGGGGAGCTGTTTTTT.

The gene calls are TRBV5-6 and TRBJ2-5; maybe TRBD2 (6 bases). The CDR3 loop spans 14 amino acids. Trimming pared 1 base from V and 2 bases from J, leaving 9 bases between. CDR1 is SGHDT, CDR2 YYEEEE, per germline. The DNA of the CDR3 is TGTGCCAGCAGCTTGCCGGGGACTCAAGAGACCCAGTACTTC. It codes for CASSLPGTQETQYF.

The V gene is TRBV11-2, the J gene TRBJ1-1; D possibly corresponds to TRBD1 (5 bases). CDR3 length equals 15 residues. Looked up from germline, CDR1 is SGHAT and CDR2 is FQNNGV. Trimming removed 5 bases from V and 0 bases from J, with 13 bases in between. The CDR3 loop reads CASSTSDRMNTEAFF. The CDR3 region has the DNA TGTGCCAGCAGCACGAGTGACAGAATGAACACTGAAGCTTTCTTT.

The chain uses TRBV19 and TRBJ2-1; TRBD2 aligns across 7 bases. CDR3 size: 15 residues. Germline assignment: CDR1 LNHDA and CDR2 SQIVND (reference sequence). J lost 0 bases, V lost 8 bases, and 7 bases had no gene match. The CDR3 coding sequence is TGTGCCAGTTATCGGGGGGAAAGCTCCTACAATGAGCAGTTCTTC. Translation: CASYRGESSYNEQFF. Variable domain in full (rest from reference TRBV19 and TRBJ2-1): DGGITQSPKYLFRKEGQNVTLSCEQNLNHDAMYWYRQDPGQGLRLIYYSQIVNDFQKGDIAEGYSVSREKKESFPLTVTSAQKNPTAFYLCASYRGESSYNEQFFGPGTRLTVL.

The V gene is TRBV19, the J gene TRBJ1-5, with 9 bases identical to TRBD1. The trim removed 7 bases at V and 4 bases at J, leaving 11 bases unmatched. There are 16 residues in the CDR3. Per the germline V gene, CDR1 is LNHDA and CDR2 is SQIVND (reference sequence). The CDR3 protein is CASKPTGGRGNQPQHF. The CDR3 DNA reads TGTGCCAGTAAACCGACAGGGGGAAGGGGTAATCAGCCCCAGCATTTT.

This rearrangement joins TRBV5-6 to TRBJ2-3; D is uncertain. Germline V gives CDR1 SGHDT, CDR2 YYEEEE. V lost 2 bases, J lost 2 bases, and 9 bases lay in between. The CDR3 length is 14 residues. The CDR3 DNA follows: TGTGCCAGCAGCTTTAGAAACCCCACAGATACGCAGTATTTT. This encodes CASSFRNPTDTQYF.

The J gene is TRBJ2-3, the V gene TRBV11-2; the D is unclear. Between the trimmed V and J ends, which lost 1 base and 4 bases, there was a span of 6 bases. The CDR3 is 13 residues long. Germline CDR1 is SGHAT and CDR2 is FQNNGV. The CDR3 sequence: CASSLAGPDTQYF. The CDR3 coding sequence is TGTGCCAGCAGCTTAGCAGGCCCAGATACGCAGTATTTT.

The chain joins TRBV24-1 to TRBJ2-3, with TRBD1 matching over 9 bases. V lost 4 bases to trimming and J lost 2 bases; unmatched junction nucleotides: 6. This CDR3 has 16 residues. Germline V gene lookup returns CDR1 KGHDR and CDR2 SFDVKD. The CDR3 loop is CATSDRGQGDTDTQYF. CDR3 nucleotide sequence: TGTGCCACCAGTGACCGGGGACAGGGTGACACAGATACGCAGTATTTT.

The J gene is TRBJ1-2, the V gene TRBV6-2 or TRBV6-3, with 9 bases lining up with TRBD1. Germline V gene sequence: CDR1 MNHEY, CDR2 SVGEGT. The CDR3 sequence is 14 residues long. With 0 bases clipped from V and 8 bases from J, the junction kept 4 bases outside the gene matches. CDR3 nucleotide sequence: TGTGCCAGCAGTTACTCGACAGGGGGTCCCGGCTACACCTTC. It translates to CASSYSTGGPGYTF.

This clone was seen more than once but under ten times. The chain's CDR3 is CASSPGRGGSNQPQHF. The CDR3 DNA sequence: TGTGCCAGCAGCCCTGGTCGGGGGGGCAGCAATCAGCCCCAGCATTTT. This chain uses TRBV7-9 with TRBJ1-5; tentatively, D is TRBD1 (6 bases). Trimming left V 5 bases short and J 1 base short, with 15 bases between. The germline CDR1 and CDR2 sequences are SEHNR and FQNEAQ (reference sequence). This CDR3 region has 16 residues.

This chain links TRBV7-2 with TRBJ1-3; perhaps TRBD1 as D (6 bases). Germline V CDR1 and CDR2: SGHTA, FQGNSA. V was pared by 5 bases and J by 4 bases, with 15 bases between. This CDR3 comprises 15 residues. CDR3: CASSPQVTGGNTIYF. The DNA for the CDR3 is TGTGCCAGCAGCCCCCAGGTAACAGGGGGAAACACCATATATTTT.

The chain uses TRBV6-4 and TRBJ2-2; D remains ambiguous. The length of the CDR3 is 14 residues. Germline assignment: CDR1 MRHNA and CDR2 SNTAGT. The V and J ends lost 4 bases and 2 bases respectively, with 8 bases between them. This CDR3 is CASSATVNTGELFF. The CDR3 DNA sequence: TGTGCCAGCAGTGCAACAGTAAACACCGGGGAGCTGTTTTTT.

There are many counts of this clone. The chain has TRBV2 and TRBJ2-5; 7 bases fit TRBD2. Per germline, CDR1 SNHLY and CDR2 FYNNEI. With 6 bases clipped from V and 2 bases from J, the junction kept 12 bases outside the gene matches. The CDR3 consists of 16 residues. DNA for the CDR3: TGTGCCAGCAGACGCGACTTAGCGGGTCGGCAAGAGACCCAGTACTTC. This translates into CASRRDLAGRQETQYF.

This clone was found once. J is TRBJ2-3 and V is TRBV10-3; 9 bases map to TRBD1. Trimming removed 6 bases from V and 4 bases from J; junction bases left unmatched: 8. This CDR3 is 15 amino acids long. Germline CDR1 ENHRY, CDR2 SYGVKD. The CDR3 DNA is TGTGCCATCAGAGACTCCGGGACAGGGTCAGATACGCAGTATTTT. The encoded protein is CAIRDSGTGSDTQYF.

The rearrangement uses TRBV14 and TRBJ1-4; D possibly corresponds to TRBD1 (5 bases). This CDR3 contains 12 residues. Germline V gene lookup returns CDR1 SGHDN and CDR2 FVKESK. The V gene lost 6 bases and the J gene lost 7 bases, with 9 bases spanning the gap. The CDR3 is CASSAGVEKLFF. The CDR3 coding sequence is TGTGCCAGCAGTGCGGGGGTTGAAAAACTGTTTTTT. The full variable domain, in which reference TRBV14 and TRBJ1-4 provide the parts outside the CDR3, is EAGVTQFPSHSVIEKGQTVTLRCDPISGHDNLYWYRRVMGKEIKFLLHFVKESKQDESGMPNNRFLAERTGGTYSTLKVQPAELEDSGVYFCASSAGVEKLFFGSGTQLSVL.

CDR3 in amino acids: CASSPSGLAGGQDEQYF. DNA for the CDR3: TGTGCCAGCAGCCCAAGTGGACTAGCGGGGGGGCAAGATGAGCAGTACTTC. The chain carries TRBV7-2 and TRBJ2-7, with 15 positions matching TRBD2. The CDR3 is 17 amino acids. The ends lost 5 bases at V and 7 bases at J; junction bases unmatched: 12. Germline CDR1 SGHTA, CDR2 FQGNSA.

The CDR3 bases are TGTGCCAGCAGAACTGATTACACTGAAGCTTTCTTT. Protein: CASRTDYTEAFF. The rearrangement joins TRBV6-6 to TRBJ1-1; D gene ambiguous. The CDR3 consists of 12 residues. V lost 6 bases and J 3 bases, leaving 8 bases between the germline ends. CDR1 and CDR2 (germline): MNHNY, SVGAGI (reference sequence).

This chain connects TRBV12-5 to TRBJ2-5; 8 bases line up with TRBD2. Germline loops: CDR1 LGHNT, CDR2 FRNRAP. The CDR3 runs to 16 residues. V was pared by 7 bases and J by 5 bases, with 15 bases of the junction left unmatched. In DNA, the CDR3 is TGTGCTAGTGCTAAAGGACTGGTAGGCGGGGGGGAGACCCAGTACTTC. Amino acids: CASAKGLVGGGETQYF.

The V gene is TRBV4-3, the J gene TRBJ2-5, with D tentatively TRBD1 (5 bases). The CDR3 has 14 amino acids. Trimming took 0 bases from V and 1 from J, leaving 6 bases between them. The V gene's germline CDR1 is LGHNA and CDR2 YSLEER. The DNA of the CDR3 is TGCGCCAGCAGCCAAGAGACAGCCCAAGAGACCCAGTACTTC. Residues: CASSQETAQETQYF.

This clone came up a few times. The V call is TRBV5-1, the J call TRBJ2-7; possibly TRBD1 for D (6 bases). Trimming took 9 bases from V and 3 from J, leaving 25 bases between them. Germline V CDR1 and CDR2: SGHRS, YFSETQ. The CDR3 has 16 residues. The CDR3 DNA reads as TGCGCCAACGCGAGGACTCAGGGGCTACCTTTCTACGAGCAGTACTTC. This codes for CANARTQGLPFYEQYF.

The chain joins TRBV10-3 to TRBJ1-5; TRBD1 might be the D (6 bases). Trimming left V 0 bases short and J 0 bases short, with 12 bases between. This CDR3 spans 17 amino acids. Germline V gene sequence: CDR1 ENHRY, CDR2 SYGVKD. The CDR3 DNA reads as TGTGCCATCAGTGAGTCGTGGGGGCAACTTAGCAATCAGCCCCAGCATTTT. It is translated as CAISESWGQLSNQPQHF.

The genes are TRBV7-9 and TRBJ2-1, with a tentative D call TRBD1 (6 bases). The CDR3 consists of 13 residues. Trimming removed 5 bases from V and 6 bases from J, with 11 bases in between. The V gene's germline CDR1 is SEHNR and CDR2 FQNEAQ (reference sequence). The CDR3 reads CASSRTGPNEQFF. The CDR3 DNA sequence: TGTGCCAGCAGCCGTACAGGGCCCAATGAGCAGTTCTTC.

The chain couples TRBV9 to TRBJ2-3; tentative D call: TRBD2 (5 bases). The V gene's germline CDR1 is SGDLS and CDR2 YYNGEE. The ends were cut back, 0 bases at V and 3 bases at J, with 14 bases in the middle. CDR3 length: 16 amino acids. The CDR3, as DNA: TGTGCCAGCAGCGTAGGGTTGAGAGGGTCGACAGATACGCAGTATTTT. This sequence encodes CASSVGLRGSTDTQYF.

This chain uses TRBV19 with TRBJ2-5, with 9 bases matching TRBD2. This CDR3 is 17 amino acids long. V was pared by 4 bases and J by 5 bases, with 14 bases of the junction left unmatched. The germline V gene has CDR1 LNHDA and CDR2 SQIVND (reference sequence). The CDR3 loop is CASSNLFNSGGGETQYF. The DNA for the CDR3 is TGTGCCAGTAGTAACTTGTTTAATAGCGGGGGAGGGGAGACCCAGTACTTC.

V is TRBV6-5 and J is TRBJ1-5; TRBD1 is a possible D gene (6 bases). Germline CDR1 and CDR2: MNHEY and SVGAGI. Trimming stripped 10 bases from V and 9 bases from J, with 22 bases between. The CDR3 runs 14 residues. The CDR3 protein is CATRRGGTIRPQHF. The CDR3 DNA sequence: TGTGCCACCCGGAGAGGGGGAACTATCAGGCCCCAGCATTTT.

The CDR3 DNA follows: TGTGCCAGCAGTTTCGAGGGCAGCTATGGCTACACCTTC. Translation gives CASSFEGSYGYTF. The V and J genes are TRBV6-2 or TRBV6-3 and TRBJ1-2; D gene unclear. CDR3 length: 13 amino acids. With 4 bases removed from V and 4 bases from J, the gap between germline ends came to 10 bases. Per the germline V gene, CDR1 is MNHEY and CDR2 is SVGEGT.